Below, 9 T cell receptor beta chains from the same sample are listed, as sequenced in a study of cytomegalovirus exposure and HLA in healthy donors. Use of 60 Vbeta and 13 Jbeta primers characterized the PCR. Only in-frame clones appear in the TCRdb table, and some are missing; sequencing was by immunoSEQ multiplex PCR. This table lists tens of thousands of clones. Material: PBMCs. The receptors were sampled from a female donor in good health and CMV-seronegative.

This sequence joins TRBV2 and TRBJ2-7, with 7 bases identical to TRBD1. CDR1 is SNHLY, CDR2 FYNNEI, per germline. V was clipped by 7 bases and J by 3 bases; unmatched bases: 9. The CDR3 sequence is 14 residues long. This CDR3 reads CASIRTGAFYEQYF. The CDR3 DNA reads TGTGCCAGCATAAGAACAGGGGCCTTCTACGAGCAGTACTTC.

The CDR3 loop reads CASSDLTGKAGYTF. CDR3 nucleotide sequence: TGTGCCAGCAGTGACCTAACAGGGAAGGCTGGCTACACCTTC. The rearrangement uses TRBV6-1 and TRBJ1-2, with D maybe TRBD1 (6 bases). This CDR3 is 14 amino acids long. The V and J ends lost 3 bases and 7 bases respectively, with 15 bases between them. In germline, CDR1 is MNHNS, CDR2 SASEGT.

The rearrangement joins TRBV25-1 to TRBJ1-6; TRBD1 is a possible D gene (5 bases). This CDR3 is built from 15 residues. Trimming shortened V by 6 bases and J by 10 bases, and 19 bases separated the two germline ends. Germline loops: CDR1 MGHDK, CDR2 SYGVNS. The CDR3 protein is CASRSQGTRASPLHF. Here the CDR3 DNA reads TGTGCCAGCAGGTCACAAGGGACTCGCGCCTCACCCCTCCACTTT.

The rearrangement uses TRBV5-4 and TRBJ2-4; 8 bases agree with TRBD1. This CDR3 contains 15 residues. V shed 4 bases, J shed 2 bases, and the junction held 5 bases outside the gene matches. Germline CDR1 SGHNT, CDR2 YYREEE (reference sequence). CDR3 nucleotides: TGTGCCAGCAGCACCGGGACAGGCCCCAAAAACATTCAGTACTTC. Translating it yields CASSTGTGPKNIQYF.

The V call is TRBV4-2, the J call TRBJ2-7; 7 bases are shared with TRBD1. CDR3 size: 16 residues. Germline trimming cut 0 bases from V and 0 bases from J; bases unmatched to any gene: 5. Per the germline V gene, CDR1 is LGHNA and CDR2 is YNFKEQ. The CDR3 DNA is TGTGCCAGCAGCCAAGACGACGGACAGGCCTCCTACGAGCAGTACTTC. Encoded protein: CASSQDDGQASYEQYF.

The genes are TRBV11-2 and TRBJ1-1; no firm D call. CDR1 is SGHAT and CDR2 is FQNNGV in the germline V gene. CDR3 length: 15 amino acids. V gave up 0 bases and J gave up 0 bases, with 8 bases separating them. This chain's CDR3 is CASSLDPVMNTEAFF. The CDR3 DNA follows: TGTGCCAGCAGCTTAGATCCGGTGATGAACACTGAAGCTTTCTTT. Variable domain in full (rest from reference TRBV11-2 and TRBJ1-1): EAGVAQSPRYKIIEKRQSVAFWCNPISGHATLYWYQQILGQGPKLLIQFQNNGVVDDSQLPKDRFSAERLKGVDSTLKIQPAKLEDSAVYLCASSLDPVMNTEAFFGQGTRLTVV.

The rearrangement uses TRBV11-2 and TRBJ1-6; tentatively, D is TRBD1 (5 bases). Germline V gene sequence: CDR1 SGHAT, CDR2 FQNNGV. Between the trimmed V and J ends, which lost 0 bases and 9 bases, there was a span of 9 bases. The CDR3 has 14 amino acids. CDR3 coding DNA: TGTGCCAGCAGCTTAGAGCAGGGCATTTCACCCCTCCACTTT. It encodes CASSLEQGISPLHF. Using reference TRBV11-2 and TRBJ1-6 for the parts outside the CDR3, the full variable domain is EAGVAQSPRYKIIEKRQSVAFWCNPISGHATLYWYQQILGQGPKLLIQFQNNGVVDDSQLPKDRFSAERLKGVDSTLKIQPAKLEDSAVYLCASSLEQGISPLHFGNGTRLTVT.

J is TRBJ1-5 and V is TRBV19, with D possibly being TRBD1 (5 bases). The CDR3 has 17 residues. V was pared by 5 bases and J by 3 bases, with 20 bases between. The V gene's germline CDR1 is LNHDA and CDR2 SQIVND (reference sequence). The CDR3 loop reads CASSPPQGAGINQPQHF. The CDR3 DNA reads TGTGCCAGTAGTCCTCCTCAGGGAGCGGGGATCAATCAGCCCCAGCATTTT.

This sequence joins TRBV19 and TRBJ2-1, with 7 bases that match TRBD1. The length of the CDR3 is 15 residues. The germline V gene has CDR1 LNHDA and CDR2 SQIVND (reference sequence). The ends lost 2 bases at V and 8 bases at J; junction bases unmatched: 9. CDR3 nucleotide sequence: TGTGCCAGTAGTATAAAGGGGGCCCCCGGTTATGAGCAGTTCTTC. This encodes CASSIKGAPGYEQFF.